The 19 T cell receptor beta chains given below trace back to one sample, sequenced in a study of blood T cell repertoires in COVID-19. Assay: immunoSEQ multiplex PCR; the TCRdb copy retains only in-frame clones and omits some. The sample shows approximately 51,000 clones, under 95% of them seen only once. Sequencing was done on a sample of peripheral blood. The receptors stem from a man aged 70 or older with active COVID-19.

As to this clone: Mismatch with germline at one junction end may stem from a read error. V usage is TRBV9 and J usage is TRBJ2-3; a weak D match, TRBD2 (6 bases). CDR1 and CDR2 from the germline V gene are SGDLS and YYNGEE. The CDR3 contains 12 residues. CDR3 DNA sequence: TGTGCCAGCAGCTCCCACCGGGACTTCCCGCATTTT. It encodes CASSSHRDFPHF. Full variable domain (missing parts from reference TRBV9 and TRBJ2-3): DSGVTQTPKHLITATGQRVTLRCSPRSGDLSVYWYQQSLDQGLQFLIQYYNGEERAKGNILERFSAQQFPDLHSELNLSSLELGDSALYFCASSSHRDFPHFGPGTRLTVL.

In this sample, this clone turned up once. The chain combines TRBV27 with TRBJ1-6, with D perhaps TRBD1 (6 bases). From germline, CDR1 is MNHEY and CDR2 SMNVEV (reference sequence). This CDR3 comprises 15 residues. The V end was cut by 5 bases, the J end by 0 bases, with 8 bases between. The CDR3 is CASSQGYSYNSPLHF. For the CDR3, the DNA is TGTGCCAGCAGTCAGGGGTACTCCTATAATTCACCCCTCCACTTT.

As to this clone: Other DNA sequences from this sample encode an identical CDR3 as well. V is TRBV10-2 and J is TRBJ1-5; D uncertain. Germline loops: CDR1 WSHSY, CDR2 SAAADI. V lost 0 bases and J 0 bases, leaving 9 bases between the germline ends. The CDR3 runs to 16 residues. CDR3 loop: CASSESPGNSNQPQHF. The CDR3 DNA reads TGCGCCAGCAGTGAGTCCCCGGGAAATAGCAATCAGCCCCAGCATTTT.

The chain combines TRBV2 with TRBJ1-2; D unclear. Between the trimmed V and J ends, which lost 0 bases and 4 bases, there was a span of 9 bases. The CDR3 runs to 14 residues. CDR1 is SNHLY, CDR2 FYNNEI, per germline. CDR3 nucleotide sequence: TGTGCCAGCAGTGAAGCGCGTGACACCTATGGCTACACCTTC. Its translation is CASSEARDTYGYTF.

CDR3 nucleotides: TGTGCCAGCAGACAAGACAGGGGGAACACTGAAGCTTTCTTT. Translated, it gives CASRQDRGNTEAFF. This chain links TRBV6-5 with TRBJ1-1; 8 bases match TRBD1. Trimming at V came to 6 bases and at J to 1 base, leaving 4 bases not matched to a gene. The CDR3 contains 14 residues. Germline-derived CDR1 and CDR2 are MNHEY and SVGAGI.

CDR3 nucleotide sequence: TGTGCCAGCAGCACTCGACAGGGGCGGAACAATGAGCAGTTCTTC. Translation: CASSTRQGRNNEQFF. The chain uses TRBV7-2 and TRBJ2-1; TRBD1 matches at 8 bases. Germline CDR1 and CDR2: SGHTA and FQGNSA. This CDR3 region has 15 residues. J was trimmed by 5 bases and V by 5 bases; bases with no gene match: 8.

This chain connects TRBV19 to TRBJ1-2; a possible D gene is TRBD1 (6 bases). The CDR3 sequence is 15 residues long. V was cut by 3 bases and J by 2 bases, with 13 bases left in between. Looked up from germline, CDR1 is LNHDA and CDR2 is SQIVND (reference sequence). CDR3: CASSMLSGGNYGYTF. Written as DNA, the CDR3 is TGTGCCAGTAGTATGCTATCGGGGGGCAACTATGGCTACACCTTC.

V and J are TRBV6-5 and TRBJ2-2; D is uncertain. The CDR3 extends over 14 amino acids. CDR1 MNHEY and CDR2 SVGAGI come from the germline V gene. Trimming took 7 bases from V and 0 from J, leaving 9 bases between them. The chain's CDR3 is CASKPGPNTGELFF. The CDR3 DNA sequence: TGTGCCAGCAAACCGGGTCCGAACACCGGGGAGCTGTTTTTT.

The chain uses TRBV5-4 and TRBJ1-6; D not certain. The CDR3 runs 16 residues. Germline V CDR1 and CDR2: SGHNT, YYREEE (reference sequence). Between the trimmed V and J ends, which lost 4 bases and 0 bases, there was a span of 11 bases. Written as DNA, the CDR3 is TGTGCCAGCAGCAACGCGGCGGGCTCCTATAATTCACCCCTCCACTTT. It is translated as CASSNAAGSYNSPLHF. The whole variable domain, filled in from reference TRBV5-4 and TRBJ1-6, reads ETGVTQSPTHLIKTRGQQVTLRCSSQSGHNTVSWYQQALGQGPQFIFQYYREEENGRGNFPPRFSGLQFPNYSSELNVNALELDDSALYLCASSNAAGSYNSPLHFGNGTRLTVT.

The rearrangement joins TRBV6-1 to TRBJ1-1, with 7 bases that match TRBD1. V lost 0 bases and J lost 7; bases outside the gene matches: 2. This CDR3 region has 13 residues. CDR1 MNHNS and CDR2 SASEGT come from the germline V gene. CDR3 amino acids: CASSEAQGIEAFF. CDR3 nucleotide sequence: TGTGCCAGCAGTGAAGCACAGGGGATTGAAGCTTTCTTT.

The chain uses TRBV28 and TRBJ2-5; no definite D call. CDR1 and CDR2 from the germline V gene are MDHEN and SYDVKM. This CDR3 spans 14 amino acids. With 2 bases removed from V and 1 base from J, the gap between germline ends came to 8 bases. The CDR3 DNA follows: TGTGCCAGCAGTTTACCCTCCCCCCAAGAGACCCAGTACTTC. Protein product: CASSLPSPQETQYF.

Written as DNA, the CDR3 is TGTGCCAGCAGCCTCCAGCGGGGGACCTACGAGCAGTACTTC. Translating it yields CASSLQRGTYEQYF. The chain links TRBV7-2 to TRBJ2-7, with 8 bases fitting TRBD2. Germline CDR1 SGHTA, CDR2 FQGNSA. The junction had 5 bases not matched to a gene; V was cut back by 5 bases and J by 2 bases. The CDR3 consists of 14 residues.

The V and J genes are TRBV9 and TRBJ2-1; the match to TRBD1 covers 12 bases. This CDR3 has 14 residues. V lost 3 bases and J lost 14; bases outside the gene matches: 9. The germline gives CDR1 SGDLS, CDR2 YYNGEE. The chain's CDR3 is CASSEGQGAAKEFF. As DNA, the CDR3 is TGTGCCAGCAGCGAGGGACAGGGGGCCGCCAAAGAGTTCTTC. Variable domain in full (rest from reference TRBV9 and TRBJ2-1): DSGVTQTPKHLITATGQRVTLRCSPRSGDLSVYWYQQSLDQGLQFLIQYYNGEERAKGNILERFSAQQFPDLHSELNLSSLELGDSALYFCASSEGQGAAKEFFGPGTRLTVL.

This clone was seen a handful of times. The CDR3 sequence: CASSLDINSYEQYF. CDR3 coding DNA: TGTGCCAGCAGCTTGGACATAAACTCCTACGAGCAGTACTTC. The V and J genes are TRBV11-2 and TRBJ2-7; D might be TRBD1 (5 bases). The CDR3 is made up of 14 amino acids. Germline values: CDR1 SGHAT, CDR2 FQNNGV. The V and J ends lost 3 bases and 0 bases respectively, with 9 bases between them.

The chain employs TRBV6-2 or TRBV6-3 and TRBJ2-1; 8 nucleotides agree with TRBD2. The ends lost 5 bases at V and 0 bases at J; junction bases unmatched: 6. The CDR3 is made up of 16 amino acids. The V gene's germline CDR1 is MNHEY and CDR2 SVGEGT. The CDR3 DNA follows: TGTGCCAGCAGTCACGGGGGGGGGCGCTCCTACAATGAGCAGTTCTTC. This gives the protein CASSHGGGRSYNEQFF.

The chain couples TRBV12-3 or TRBV12-4 to TRBJ2-1; TRBD2 aligns across 8 bases. This CDR3 is 13 amino acids long. Trimming removed 5 bases from V and 10 bases from J; junction bases left unmatched: 7. The CDR3 DNA sequence: TGTGCCAGCAGTCCGGCCGGGACTAGAGAGCAGTTCTTC. Its protein product is CASSPAGTREQFF.

This CDR3 is CASSQDRGGRPNTGELFF. DNA of the CDR3: TGTGCCAGCAGCCAAGACAGGGGAGGGAGACCGAACACCGGGGAGCTGTTTTTT. The V and J genes are TRBV3-1 (or the pseudogene TRBV3-2) and TRBJ2-2; tentatively, D is TRBD2 (7 bases). V was pared by 0 bases and J by 0 bases, with 14 bases between. The CDR3 loop spans 18 amino acids. Germline-derived CDR1 and CDR2 are LGHDT and YNNKEL (reference sequence).

This clone occurred once. The rearrangement links TRBV18 to TRBJ2-2, with no clear D. Per germline, CDR1 KGHSH and CDR2 LQKENI. CDR3 length: 17 residues. Deletions cut 2 bases from V and 4 bases from J, with 17 bases between. CDR3 nucleotides: TGTGCCAGCTCACCATTTGACTCCCATTCGGGCACCGGGGAGCTGTTTTTT. Its translation is CASSPFDSHSGTGELFF.

This sequence joins TRBV6-2 or TRBV6-3 and TRBJ2-3; TRBD2 aligns across 15 bases. Germline CDR1 MNHEY, CDR2 SVGEGT. The CDR3 sequence is 19 residues long. The trim removed 2 bases at V and 4 bases at J, leaving 10 bases unmatched. The CDR3, as DNA: TGTGCCAGCAGTTACCCCGGACTAGCGGGGGGGCCGTTAGCAGATACGCAGTATTTT. Translated, it gives CASSYPGLAGGPLADTQYF.